Sequencing of this T cell receptor beta chain was carried out in a study of identical twins (dated by TCRdb to between 2015 and 2016). Study-level background: To test whether fetal clonotypes persist, this study deep-sequenced TCR alpha and beta repertoires from monozygotic twins, from unrelated adults of various ages, and from cord blood. Replicate twin experiments were performed at different times using different library preparation protocols to rule out contamination. Here is what the overall study found, with its caveats: In beta out-of-frame sequences, excess twin sharing was weaker, because having fewer shared sequences lowered the signal-to-noise ratio. Compared with coincidental sharing between unrelated individuals, an excess of low generation-probability sequences was observed among out-of-frame TCR alpha sequences shared between twins. Because the same donors could not be followed over many years, the conclusions depended on cross-sectional statistical analysis. Invariant T cells such as MAIT and iNKT could partly confound zero-insertion analyses, although diverse VJ usage argued against such confounding for most clonotypes. Out-of-frame TCR alpha sharing in monozygotic twins was systematically underestimated by recombination models, whereas sharing between unrelated individuals was in agreement with the recombination models. Fewer insertions were carried by abundant cord blood beta clonotypes; a weaker similar trend was observed in young adult naive repertoires, while no such trend was observed in memory repertoires.

Compared with germline, V lacks 4 bases and J lacks 8 bases; bases without a gene match: 7. The CDR3, from cysteine to phenylalanine, totals 13 residues. The entry retains the CDR3 DNA only, 39 bases that are in frame from base 1. In the germline V gene, CDR1 corresponds to SGHTA and CDR2 to FQGTGA. Only healthy Caucasian donors were included. The twin cohort consisted of three pairs of female monozygotic twins, all aged 18 to 29 years. Peripheral blood mononuclear cells were used as the source from which RNA for TCR libraries was isolated. Turning to this clonotype: Its recognized antigen is unknown. No clone much larger than this one lies a single base away; base qualities are absent.

The library was prepared using 5' RACE. Reads for this sample came from an Illumina HiSeq 2000. A universal primer binding site was added through template switching, and the final cDNA carried a unique molecular identifier so that TCR cDNA molecules could be counted accurately. Specific primers in the conserved constant-segment region were used to synthesize first-strand cDNA for TCR alpha and beta chains. Each cDNA library was double barcoded, with a SMART-Mk sample barcode plus Illumina barcodes, to control for contamination. TruSeq adapter sequences along with Illumina sample barcodes were introduced in two successive PCR steps. The TCR alpha and beta cDNA libraries were sequenced on the Illumina HiSeq platform using custom primers. In the source study's methods: Unique molecular identifiers were extracted from raw reads with MiGEC, and CDR3 positions were determined with MiXCR. For each individual, recombination models were inferred using an EM algorithm with the repgenHMM and IGoR tools. The tcR package in R was used for shared clonotype analysis, with sharing normalized by the product of cloneset sizes. Out-of-frame nonproductive sequences were analyzed to study raw recombination free of thymic and clonal selection effects. TCRdb's own reprocessing of the public reads used fastp at Q25 and MiXCR and kept productive beta chains. Rows are unified per CDR3 protein, each entry keeping the most common DNA and genes. The authors' filters were not applied to this entry. The sample contains 650,000 to 800,000 distinct CDR3 sequences, 8% to 9% of them found a single time. The leading ten clones occupy about 0.98% of the sample.

These data also featured in a second study, about yellow fever vaccine responses in identical twins. The other study reports the following: The T cell response to vaccination in identical twins was reported by the authors to appear partly convergent and partly personalized. In identical twins, the study followed T cell clones that responded to the vaccine with precision.

Material: PBMCs. The rearrangement joined TRBV7-3 to TRBJ1-2; 7 middle bases align to TRBD1. This TCR came from a woman younger than 30 in good health. The sequence in DNA is TGTGCCAGCAGCTCCCGAACAGGGGTCGGCTACACCTTC. Translated, it gives CASSSRTGVGYTF.